This entry lists 13 T cell receptor beta chains sequenced from one sample in a study of cytomegalovirus exposure and HLA in healthy donors. The PCR made use of 60 Vbeta and 13 Jbeta primers. Clones were sequenced by immunoSEQ multiplex PCR, and TCRdb holds only the in-frame ones, with some missing. The sample consists of 150,000 to 200,000 clones, about three quarters of them appearing once. Sample: PBMCs. Receptor source: a woman younger than 45 in good health and CMV-seropositive.

This clone was picked up a small number of times. The chain has TRBV2 and TRBJ1-1; D might be TRBD1 (5 bases). This CDR3 has 15 amino acids. Germline V gives CDR1 SNHLY, CDR2 FYNNEI. V lost 6 bases and J lost 2, with 16 bases in between. CDR3 sequence: CASRSLGQTNTEAFF. CDR3 coding DNA: TGTGCCAGCAGATCCCTAGGACAAACCAACACTGAAGCTTTCTTT.

With regard to this clone: Other DNA sequences in the sample encode the same CDR3. The V call is TRBV5-1, the J call TRBJ1-1, with a tentative D call TRBD1 (6 bases). V lost 3 bases, J lost 1 base, and 7 bases lay in between. CDR1 is SGHRS, CDR2 YFSETQ, per germline. The CDR3 covers 13 residues. The CDR3 is CASSSTGNTEAFF. The CDR3 DNA reads TGCGCCAGCAGCTCGACAGGGAACACTGAAGCTTTCTTT.

In the case of this clone: The sample has other DNA sequences that encode this CDR3 too. The V and J genes are TRBV27 and TRBJ1-1; 8 bases match TRBD1. The CDR3 sequence is 16 residues long. V dropped 5 bases and J dropped 5; count of bases not matched to a gene: 13. Germline CDR1 and CDR2: MNHEY and SMNVEV (reference sequence). The CDR3 loop reads CASSPGQGGLDTEAFF. The CDR3 DNA is TGTGCCAGCAGTCCAGGACAGGGAGGATTAGATACTGAAGCTTTCTTT.

V gene TRBV5-1 combines with J gene TRBJ2-2; possible D gene TRBD2, 5 bases. The CDR3 runs 15 residues. Looked up from germline, CDR1 is SGHRS and CDR2 is YFSETQ. Trimming pared 0 bases from V and 0 bases from J, leaving 6 bases between. The CDR3: CASSLEAANTGELFF. In nucleotides, the CDR3 is TGCGCCAGCAGCTTGGAAGCGGCGAACACCGGGGAGCTGTTTTTT.

The rearrangement joins TRBV10-3 to TRBJ2-7; 13 positions match TRBD2. Trimming removed 6 bases from V and 3 bases from J; junction bases left unmatched: 8. This CDR3 is 16 amino acids long. Per germline, CDR1 ENHRY and CDR2 SYGVKD. The CDR3 DNA sequence: TGTGCCATCAGGGGGGGACTAGCGGGGTTGAACTACGAGCAGTACTTC. This sequence encodes CAIRGGLAGLNYEQYF.

The CDR3 nucleotides are TGTGCCAGCAGTTTGGGTGGACGGGATTTCAGGGAGACCCAGTACTTC. It specifies CASSLGGRDFRETQYF. This rearrangement joins TRBV28 to TRBJ2-5; a possible D gene is TRBD2 (5 bases). The V gene's germline CDR1 is MDHEN and CDR2 SYDVKM. This CDR3 comprises 16 residues. V was pared by 3 bases and J by 5 bases, with 19 bases between. Based on the CDR3 plus reference TRBV28 and TRBJ2-5, the full variable domain is DVKVTQSSRYLVKRTGEKVFLECVQDMDHENMFWYRQDPGLGLRLIYFSYDVKMKEKGDIPEGYSVSREKKERFSLILESASTNQTSMYLCASSLGGRDFRETQYFGPGTRLLVL.

The CDR3 nucleotides are TGCAGCGCTGGACCGGGACACCCCTACAATGAGCAGTTCTTC. Its protein is CSAGPGHPYNEQFF. The chain links TRBV29-1 to TRBJ2-1, with a tentative D call TRBD1 (6 bases). Germline values: CDR1 SQVTM, CDR2 ANQGSEA. V shed 7 bases and J shed 2 bases, with 15 bases lying between them. The CDR3 loop spans 14 amino acids.

The V and J genes are TRBV7-9 and TRBJ2-7; 8 bases are a match to TRBD2. The length of the CDR3 is 15 residues. The germline V gene encodes CDR1 SEHNR and CDR2 FQNEAQ (reference sequence). V lost 6 bases, J lost 0 bases, and 7 bases stayed unmatched. CDR3 nucleotides: TGTGCCAGCAGGGGTCGGGAGGGGAGCTCCTACGAGCAGTACTTC. This sequence encodes CASRGREGSSYEQYF.

The chain has TRBV28 and TRBJ2-4; 7 bases map to TRBD1. V lost 7 bases, J lost 7 bases, and 10 bases stayed unmatched. This CDR3 contains 14 residues. Germline V gives CDR1 MDHEN, CDR2 SYDVKM. The CDR3 loop reads CASIPTGFGNIQYF. The CDR3 nucleotides are TGTGCCAGCATTCCGACAGGGTTCGGTAACATTCAGTACTTC.

The chain combines TRBV30 with TRBJ2-7; 7 bases map to TRBD1. The length of the CDR3 is 15 residues. The J segment lost 0 bases and the V segment lost 0 bases, leaving 5 bases of the junction unmatched. Germline CDR1 and CDR2: GTSNPN and SVGIG (reference sequence). In nucleotides, the CDR3 is TGTGCCTGGAGTGTAACAGGGGACACCTCCTACGAGCAGTACTTC. Amino acids: CAWSVTGDTSYEQYF.

The rearrangement joins TRBV6-5 to TRBJ2-5; the D gene is possibly TRBD1 (5 bases). In germline, CDR1 is MNHEY, CDR2 SVGAGI. The CDR3 is 12 amino acids. Trimming removed 8 bases from V and 3 bases from J, with 10 bases in between. This CDR3 is CASGQGEETQYF. Here the CDR3 DNA reads TGTGCCAGCGGGCAGGGTGAAGAGACCCAGTACTTC.

This chain joins TRBV6-4 and TRBJ2-7, with 15 bases fitting TRBD2. This CDR3 comprises 16 residues. Per germline, CDR1 MRHNA and CDR2 SNTAGT. V lost 6 bases to trimming and J lost 2 bases; unmatched junction nucleotides: 5. The CDR3: CASSPGTSGRTYEQYF. The CDR3 DNA reads TGTGCCAGCAGCCCAGGGACTAGCGGGAGGACCTACGAGCAGTACTTC.

The CDR3 loop is CASTSGSPYEQYF. The CDR3 DNA follows: TGTGCCAGCACCTCAGGAAGCCCCTACGAGCAGTACTTC. The chain recombines TRBV11-3 with TRBJ2-7; D is unresolved. Germline CDR1 is SGHNT and CDR2 is YENEEA. Trimming shortened V by 7 bases and J by 2 bases, and 12 bases separated the two germline ends. This CDR3 comprises 13 residues.